The next 2 T cell receptor beta chains were all read from a single sample in a study of blood T cell repertoires in COVID-19. Data came from immunoSEQ multiplex PCR; TCRdb stores just in-frame clones and leaves some out. Among 80,000 to 95,000 clones, around 80% were seen once, and the ten largest hold approximately 31%. The specimen sequenced was peripheral blood. The receptors stem from a woman over 75 with active or convalescent COVID-19.

The CDR3 spells CASSLLRRLAGSGANVLTF. The CDR3 bases are TGTGCCAGCAGCTTACTTAGGCGTTTGGCAGGCTCTGGGGCCAACGTCCTGACTTTC. This chain joins TRBV11-2 and TRBJ2-6, with D hard to call. Germline loops: CDR1 SGHAT, CDR2 FQNNGV. V was cut by 2 bases and J by 0 bases, with 17 bases left in between. The CDR3 totals 19 residues.

The chain has TRBV21-1 and TRBJ2-3; the table's TRBD2 call for D was not verified on the DNA. TRBV21-1 is given as a pseudogene. The CDR3 length is 13 residues. The CDR3 DNA reads TGTGCCAGCAGCGTCGAGCCGGTGGATACGCAGTATTTT. Encoded protein: CASSVEPVDTQYF.